This T cell receptor (beta chain) is from a study of blood T cell repertoires in COVID-19. About the research overall: T cells, B-cell-depleted T cells, or PBMCs provided the cDNA or gDNA that served as material.

Original processing methods: Reference gene primer amplification gave nucleated cell count estimates. TCRdb keeps only in-frame clones here, not all; method: immunoSEQ multiplex PCR. The V and J calls and clone size were taken over from that table, and D and trimming were inferred from the DNA. The sample has some 71,000 clones, more than 75% seen once. Sequenced sample: peripheral blood. This sequence was found in a woman in her 70s with acute or convalescent COVID-19.

CDR3 region: CASSLGTGLNTEAFF. CDR3 nucleotides: TGTGCCAGCAGCCTGGGGACAGGGTTGAACACTGAAGCTTTCTTT. This chain joins TRBV3-1 (or the pseudogene TRBV3-2) and TRBJ1-1; 9 bases line up with TRBD1. Germline V gives CDR1 LGHDT, CDR2 YNNKEL (reference sequence). There are 15 residues in the CDR3. The trim removed 4 bases at V and 0 bases at J, leaving 3 bases unmatched.